The present entry profiles one TCR beta chain with its context. Its cognate antigen is unknown. Germline V gene sequence: CDR1 SQVTM, CDR2 ANQGSEA. The length of the CDR3 is 12 residues. The V end lost 3 bases, the J end lost 6 bases, and 9 bases lay between the germline ends. This sample is part of a study of identical twins. TCRdb recomputed calls from the 5' RACE reads with MiXCR, one row per CDR3 protein. The data hold about 890,000 distinct CDR3 sequences, with 9% to 15% observed a single time. The study's findings and limits: The models gave estimates that fell short of the out-of-frame TCR alpha sharing seen in monozygotic twins.

This sample also appeared in a second study, on yellow fever vaccine responses in identical twins.

This chain links TRBV29-1 with TRBJ2-1; D remains ambiguous. Sequencing input: PBMCs. The TCR sequence derives from a woman aged 18-29 years in good health. The CDR3 DNA is TGCAGCGTTGATATACGGGTCAATGAGCAGTTCTTC. Translated, it gives CSVDIRVNEQFF.